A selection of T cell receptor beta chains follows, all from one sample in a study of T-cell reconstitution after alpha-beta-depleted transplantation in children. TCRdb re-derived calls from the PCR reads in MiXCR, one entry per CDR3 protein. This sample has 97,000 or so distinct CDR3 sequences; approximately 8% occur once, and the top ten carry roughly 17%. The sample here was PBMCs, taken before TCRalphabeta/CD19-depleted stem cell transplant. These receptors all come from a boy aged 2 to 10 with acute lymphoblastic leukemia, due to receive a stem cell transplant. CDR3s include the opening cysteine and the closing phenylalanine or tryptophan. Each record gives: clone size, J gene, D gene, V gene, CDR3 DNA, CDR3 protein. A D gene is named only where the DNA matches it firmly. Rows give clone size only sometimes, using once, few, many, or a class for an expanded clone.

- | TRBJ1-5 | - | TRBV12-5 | TGTGCTAGTGGTTTGGACAGGGGCAATCAGCCCCAGCATTTT | CASGLDRGNQPQHF
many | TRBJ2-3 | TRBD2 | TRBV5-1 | TGCGCCAGCACCGAAACGACTAGCGGGATTAGCACAGATACGCAGTATTTT | CASTETTSGISTDTQYF
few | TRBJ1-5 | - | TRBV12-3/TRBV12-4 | TGTGCCAGCACCCTCGCGGGACAGCCCCAGCATTTT | CASTLAGQPQHF
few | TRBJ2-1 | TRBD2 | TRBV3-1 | TGTGCCAGCAGCCAGAGGAGGCTAGCGGGGGCGGGCTACAATGAGCAGTTCTTC | CASSQRRLAGAGYNEQFF
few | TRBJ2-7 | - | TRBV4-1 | TGCGCCAGCAGCCGAGGAGTGATCGGTACTTTGGAGCAGTACTTC | CASSRGVIGTLEQYF
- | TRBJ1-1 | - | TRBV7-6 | TGTGCCAGCAGCAGAGTTCCGGGACCGTCGAACACTGAAGCTTTCTTT | CASSRVPGPSNTEAFF
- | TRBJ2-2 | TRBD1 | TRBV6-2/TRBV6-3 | TGTGCCAGCAGTATACAGGGGTCCGGCACCGGGGAGCTGTTTTTT | CASSIQGSGTGELFF
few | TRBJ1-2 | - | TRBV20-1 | TGCAGTGCTGGAACCTCTCCGTTGGACTATGGCTACACCTTC | CSAGTSPLDYGYTF
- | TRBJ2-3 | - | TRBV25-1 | TGTGCCAGCAGTGAAGGGGATACGCAGTATTTT | CASSEGDTQYF
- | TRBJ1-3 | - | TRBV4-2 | TGTGCCAGCAGCCAAGAATCCAGTCCGGGGGCTGCTGGAAACACCATATATTTT | CASSQESSPGAAGNTIYF
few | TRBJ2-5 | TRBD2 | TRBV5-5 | TGTGCCAGCACCCGCCGGCGAGCGGGGTACCAAGAGACCCAGTACTTC | CASTRRRAGYQETQYF